These T cell receptor beta chains were read from a single sample in a study of shared clonotypes between healthy human individuals. Libraries were prepared by immunoSEQ multiplex PCR; TCRdb keeps only in-frame clonotypes and omits some of them. The table has under 2.5 million clones, about nine tenths seen once. The specimen sequenced was naive CD4+ T cells from PBMCs. The source is a man in his late teens or twenties in good health. Some clones in this sample may be carry-over from other donors' samples. Both conserved end residues are part of each CDR3. Fields, in order: CDR3 length, J gene, V gene, D gene, CDR3 protein. A D gene is named only where the DNA matches it firmly.

length: 16; J: TRBJ2-1; V: TRBV9; D: TRBD2; CDR3: CASSVALLAGDNEQFF
length: 15; J: TRBJ1-4; V: TRBV28; D: NA; CDR3: CASTLGGATNEKLFF
length: 14; J: TRBJ2-7; V: TRBV7-9; D: TRBD2; CDR3: CASSSAGTIYEQYF
length: 17; J: TRBJ2-1; V: TRBV18; D: TRBD1; CDR3: CASSPSPGQGVIAEQFF
length: 13; J: TRBJ1-1; V: TRBV12-5; D: TRBD1; CDR3: CASGSGTGFEAFF
length: 14; J: TRBJ1-2; V: TRBV18; D: TRBD1; CDR3: CASSFGQAFDGYTF
length: 14; J: TRBJ2-3; V: TRBV29-1; D: TRBD2; CDR3: CSVERTSGTDTQYF
length: 15; J: TRBJ2-7; V: TRBV18; D: TRBD2; CDR3: CASSEGLAGSYEQYF
length: 14; J: TRBJ1-1; V: TRBV10-3; D: NA; CDR3: CAIRAGQSNTEAFF
length: 15; J: TRBJ1-3; V: TRBV6-1; D: NA; CDR3: CASSDVRDSGNTIYF
length: 14; J: TRBJ1-2; V: TRBV4-1; D: NA; CDR3: CASSQALGIYGYTF
length: 15; J: TRBJ2-7; V: TRBV5-1; D: TRBD2; CDR3: CASTVTSGSFYEQYF
length: 17; J: TRBJ2-3; V: TRBV7-9; D: NA; CDR3: CASSPRPGPPSFDTQYF
length: 16; J: TRBJ1-3; V: TRBV7-2; D: NA; CDR3: CASSLARPGRGNTIYF
length: 15; J: TRBJ1-4; V: TRBV7-9; D: NA; CDR3: CASSLGGPSGEKLFF
length: 16; J: TRBJ2-1; V: TRBV28; D: NA; CDR3: CASRGADGIRYNEQFF
length: 13; J: TRBJ2-3; V: TRBV2; D: NA; CDR3: CASRLNMYDTQYF
length: 17; J: TRBJ1-5; V: TRBV18; D: TRBD1; CDR3: CASSPRLQGEGDQPQHF
length: 16; J: TRBJ2-1; V: TRBV7-3; D: NA; CDR3: CASSLNPANSYNEQFF
length: 14; J: TRBJ1-5; V: TRBV28; D: NA; CDR3: CASSLGLGDQPQHF
length: 16; J: TRBJ2-7; V: TRBV6-5; D: NA; CDR3: CASSYGGVGFSYEQYF
length: 13; J: TRBJ1-4; V: TRBV2; D: NA; CDR3: CASIRGVNEKLFF
length: 16; J: TRBJ2-1; V: TRBV10-3; D: TRBD2; CDR3: CAISGPPAGGLNEQFF
length: 13; J: TRBJ1-1; V: TRBV6-5; D: NA; CDR3: CASPGGVNTEAFF
length: 13; J: TRBJ2-7; V: TRBV7-9; D: NA; CDR3: CASSRDGPGVEHF
length: 12; J: TRBJ2-5; V: TRBV2; D: NA; CDR3: CASSVRPETQYF
length: 16; J: TRBJ2-6; V: TRBV5-1; D: NA; CDR3: CASSLDGSSGANVLTF
length: 16; J: TRBJ1-2; V: TRBV6-5; D: TRBD1; CDR3: CASSYDREGLGGGYTF
length: 12; J: TRBJ2-3; V: TRBV10-3; D: NA; CDR3: CAISGSTDTQYF
length: 12; J: TRBJ2-7; V: TRBV5-5; D: NA; CDR3: CASSASARAQYF
length: 14; J: TRBJ1-2; V: TRBV5-1; D: NA; CDR3: CASSLTGNSGGYTF
length: 17; J: TRBJ2-1; V: TRBV15; D: NA; CDR3: CATSHAPGGLSYNEQFF
length: 13; J: TRBJ1-6; V: TRBV30; D: NA; CDR3: CAWSGDLLSPLHF
length: 13; J: TRBJ1-1; V: TRBV2; D: TRBD1; CDR3: CASSGQGGTEAFF
length: 14; J: TRBJ1-4; V: TRBV6-5; D: TRBD1; CDR3: CASSFNRGSEKLFF
length: 13; J: TRBJ1-1; V: TRBV6-1; D: NA; CDR3: CASSAGLDTEAFF
length: 13; J: TRBJ2-6; V: TRBV19; D: NA; CDR3: CASHAMGANVLTF
length: 14; J: TRBJ1-1; V: TRBV30; D: NA; CDR3: CAWTIGGLGTEAFF
length: 18; J: TRBJ2-7; V: TRBV11-2; D: TRBD1; CDR3: CASSRLGTGVRSSYEQYF
length: 16; J: TRBJ2-7; V: TRBV9; D: TRBD1; CDR3: CASSELGQGAIYEQYF
length: 14; J: TRBJ1-2; V: TRBV28; D: TRBD1; CDR3: CASSRDRGSFGYTF
length: 17; J: TRBJ2-3; V: TRBV2; D: TRBD2; CDR3: CANSRTSGRGRTDTQYF
length: 14; J: TRBJ1-1; V: TRBV23-1; D: NA; CDR3: CASSQGAVATEAFF
length: 16; J: TRBJ2-4; V: TRBV6-1; D: TRBD2; CDR3: CASSEVPTRGGRYQYF
length: 14; J: TRBJ2-7; V: TRBV7-2; D: NA; CDR3: CARVPRGLSYEQYF
length: 17; J: TRBJ2-5; V: TRBV11-2; D: NA; CDR3: CASSLSHPVQIWETQYF
length: 16; J: TRBJ1-2; V: TRBV27; D: TRBD1; CDR3: CASRLKGQGTVYGYTF
length: 16; J: TRBJ2-2; V: TRBV7-2; D: TRBD1; CDR3: CASSPWTGTPAGELFF
length: 16; J: TRBJ2-1; V: TRBV4-3; D: TRBD2; CDR3: CASSRLAGGVYNEQFF
length: 13; J: TRBJ2-7; V: TRBV2; D: NA; CDR3: CASAGTASYEQYF